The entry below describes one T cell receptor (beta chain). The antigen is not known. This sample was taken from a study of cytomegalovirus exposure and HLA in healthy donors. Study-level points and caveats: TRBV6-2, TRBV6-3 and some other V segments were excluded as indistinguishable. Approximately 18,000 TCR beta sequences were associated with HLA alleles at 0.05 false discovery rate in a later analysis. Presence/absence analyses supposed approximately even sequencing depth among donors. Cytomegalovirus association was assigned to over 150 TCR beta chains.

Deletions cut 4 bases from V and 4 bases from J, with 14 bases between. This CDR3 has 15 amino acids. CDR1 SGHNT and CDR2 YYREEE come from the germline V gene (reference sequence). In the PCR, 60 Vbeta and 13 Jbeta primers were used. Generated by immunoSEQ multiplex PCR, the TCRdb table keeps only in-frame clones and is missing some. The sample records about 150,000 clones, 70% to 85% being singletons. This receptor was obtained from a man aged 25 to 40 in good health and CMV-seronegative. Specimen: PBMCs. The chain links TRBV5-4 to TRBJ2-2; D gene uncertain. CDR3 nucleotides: TGTGCCAGCAGCCGAGACCCCGCGGTCACCGGGGAGCTGTTTTTT. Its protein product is CASSRDPAVTGELFF.